Presented here are 21 T cell receptor beta chains from one specimen sequenced in a study of T cell responses to AZD1222 COVID-19 vaccine. Measured with immunoSEQ multiplex PCR; TCRdb has only the in-frame clones, and not every one. Of over 120,000 clones detected, around 90% appear once; the ten largest clones hold more than 5%. The starting material was peripheral blood, obtained on day 0 of AZD1222 vaccination. The receptor set was obtained from an adult in good health.

The chain carries TRBV5-1 and TRBJ1-4; 7 nucleotides match TRBD1. Germline lookup yields CDR1 SGHRS and CDR2 YFSETQ. The V gene end was trimmed by 4 bases and the J gene end by 6 bases; junction bases not matched to a gene: 9. This CDR3 comprises 15 residues. The DNA for the CDR3 is TGCGCCAGCAGCCCAAATCCCGGGACAGATGAAAAACTGTTTTTT. As protein: CASSPNPGTDEKLFF. The full variable domain, rest sourced from reference TRBV5-1 and TRBJ1-4, is KAGVTQTPRYLIKTRGQQVTLSCSPISGHRSVSWYQQTPGQGLQFLFEYFSETQRNKGNFPGRFSGRQFSNSRSEMNVSTLELGDSALYLCASSPNPGTDEKLFFGSGTQLSVL.

This chain joins TRBV6-5 and TRBJ1-1, with D possibly being TRBD1 (6 bases). The length of the CDR3 is 14 residues. Between the trimmed V and J ends, which lost 3 bases and 0 bases, there was a span of 8 bases. CDR1 is MNHEY, CDR2 SVGAGI, per germline. The DNA of the CDR3 is TGTGCCAGCAGTTATAGGGGGTTGAACACTGAAGCTTTCTTT. Its protein is CASSYRGLNTEAFF.

CDR3 protein: CASSIRPDTQYF. CDR3 DNA: TGTGCCAGCAGTATACGGCCAGATACGCAGTATTTT. This chain links TRBV28 with TRBJ2-3; unclear D gene. V was shortened by 5 bases and J by 4 bases, with 7 bases between the two germline ends. Germline V gene lookup returns CDR1 MDHEN and CDR2 SYDVKM. CDR3 size: 12 residues. Using reference TRBV28 and TRBJ2-3 for the parts outside the CDR3, the full variable domain is DVKVTQSSRYLVKRTGEKVFLECVQDMDHENMFWYRQDPGLGLRLIYFSYDVKMKEKGDIPEGYSVSREKKERFSLILESASTNQTSMYLCASSIRPDTQYFGPGTRLTVL.

This chain links TRBV11-2 with TRBJ2-1; 9 nucleotides agree with TRBD2. The CDR3 extends over 16 amino acids. The trim removed 1 base at V and 2 bases at J, leaving 3 bases unmatched. The germline gives CDR1 SGHAT, CDR2 FQNNGV. The CDR3 is CASSLGLAGPYNEQFF. In DNA form, the CDR3 reads TGTGCCAGCAGCTTAGGCCTAGCGGGACCCTACAATGAGCAGTTCTTC.

V and J are TRBV29-1 and TRBJ2-5, with D perhaps TRBD2 (6 bases). The germline V gene encodes CDR1 SQVTM and CDR2 ANQGSEA. The V gene lost 3 bases and the J gene lost 7 bases, with 18 bases spanning the gap. This CDR3 spans 14 amino acids. The CDR3 is CSVEVSRGVTTQYF. CDR3 sequence (DNA): TGCAGCGTTGAGGTATCGCGGGGAGTAACGACCCAGTACTTC.

The chain uses TRBV6-6 and TRBJ2-5; D gene unclear. Germline V gives CDR1 MNHNY, CDR2 SVGAGI (reference sequence). V gave up 6 bases and J gave up 0 bases, with 11 bases separating them. The CDR3 length is 14 residues. The CDR3, as DNA: TGTGCCAGCAGAGTTCGATTGTACCAAGAGACCCAGTACTTC. Protein product: CASRVRLYQETQYF.

The gene calls are TRBV6-5 and TRBJ2-7; D not certain. The V gene's germline CDR1 is MNHEY and CDR2 SVGAGI. Trimming shortened V by 5 bases and J by 3 bases, and 11 bases separated the two germline ends. The CDR3 spans 13 residues. The CDR3 here is CASSPTSNYEQYF. The DNA for the CDR3 is TGTGCCAGCAGTCCGACTTCAAACTACGAGCAGTACTTC.

The chain employs TRBV11-2 and TRBJ2-2; D may be TRBD2 (6 bases). V lost 3 bases to trimming and J lost 3 bases, with 14 bases between them. Germline CDR1 and CDR2: SGHAT and FQNNGV. This CDR3 region has 16 residues. The CDR3 nucleotides read TGTGCCAGCAGCTTTAGTGCGGGATCTCACACCGGGGAGCTGTTTTTT. The encoded protein is CASSFSAGSHTGELFF. Filled out from reference TRBV11-2 and TRBJ2-2, the complete variable domain reads EAGVAQSPRYKIIEKRQSVAFWCNPISGHATLYWYQQILGQGPKLLIQFQNNGVVDDSQLPKDRFSAERLKGVDSTLKIQPAKLEDSAVYLCASSFSAGSHTGELFFGEGSRLTVL.

This clone showed up just a few times. V usage is TRBV28 and J usage is TRBJ1-4; D uncertain. The germline V and J ends were trimmed by 2 bases and 7 bases, with 14 bases remaining between them. Germline loops: CDR1 MDHEN, CDR2 SYDVKM. The CDR3 consists of 15 residues. In DNA form, the CDR3 reads TGTGCCAGCAGTTTAGACTACCTAAGGAGTGAAAAACTGTTTTTT. Its protein is CASSLDYLRSEKLFF.

The chain couples TRBV27 to TRBJ1-4; no definite D call. The CDR3 sequence is 14 residues long. V lost 3 bases and J 0 bases, leaving 5 bases between the germline ends. Germline assignment: CDR1 MNHEY and CDR2 SMNVEV (reference sequence). DNA of the CDR3: TGTGCCAGCAGTTTGCGGACAACTAATGAAAAACTGTTTTTT. Translated, it gives CASSLRTTNEKLFF.

V is TRBV5-1 and J is TRBJ2-1; D gene uncertain. Germline CDR1 and CDR2: SGHRS and YFSETQ. The CDR3 covers 14 residues. The V end was cut by 4 bases, the J end by 5 bases, with 13 bases between. The CDR3 DNA sequence: TGCGCCAGCAGCAACAGCGCTATCAACAATGAGCAGTTCTTC. Translated, it gives CASSNSAINNEQFF.

The chain carries TRBV2 and TRBJ1-6; D uncertain. The CDR3 sequence is 15 residues long. The germline V gene has CDR1 SNHLY and CDR2 FYNNEI. V was clipped by 8 bases and J by 0 bases, with 11 bases between them. Here the CDR3 reads CASHGSSSYNSPLHF. The CDR3 nucleotides read TGTGCCAGCCACGGGTCAAGCTCCTATAATTCACCCCTCCACTTT. The full variable domain, its missing parts supplied by reference TRBV2 and TRBJ1-6, is EPEVTQTPSHQVTQMGQEVILRCVPISNHLYFYWYRQILGQKVEFLVSFYNNEISEKSEIFDDQFSVERPDGSNFTLKIRSTKLEDSAMYFCASHGSSSYNSPLHFGNGTRLTVT.

The genes are TRBV11-3 and TRBJ1-1, with 7 nucleotides matching TRBD1. CDR1 SGHNT and CDR2 YENEEA come from the germline V gene. Trimming removed 5 bases from V and 4 bases from J; junction bases left unmatched: 13. The CDR3 extends over 16 amino acids. CDR3 nucleotide sequence: TGTGCCAGCAGCCCCTCATACCGACAGGGAAGCACTGAAGCTTTCTTT. It encodes CASSPSYRQGSTEAFF.

CDR3 in DNA: TGTGCCAGCAGAGTAGCGGACTACGAGCAGTACTTC. Encoded protein: CASRVADYEQYF. The chain has TRBV2 and TRBJ2-7, with a tentative D call TRBD2 (6 bases). The CDR3 has 12 residues. V was clipped by 6 bases and J by 3 bases, with 9 bases between them. The germline V gene encodes CDR1 SNHLY and CDR2 FYNNEI. The variable domain in full, completed from reference TRBV2 and TRBJ2-7, reads EPEVTQTPSHQVTQMGQEVILRCVPISNHLYFYWYRQILGQKVEFLVSFYNNEISEKSEIFDDQFSVERPDGSNFTLKIRSTKLEDSAMYFCASRVADYEQYFGPGTRLTVT.

V usage is TRBV5-1 and J usage is TRBJ2-7; maybe TRBD1 (6 bases). This CDR3 region has 13 residues. CDR1 is SGHRS and CDR2 is YFSETQ in the germline V gene. Trimming left V 2 bases short and J 3 bases short, with 9 bases between. The CDR3 nucleotides read TGCGCCAGCAGCTTCGGGACATTCTACGAGCAGTACTTC. Amino acid sequence: CASSFGTFYEQYF.

This chain uses TRBV6-1 with TRBJ2-7; 7 bases align to TRBD1. Germline assignment: CDR1 MNHNS and CDR2 SASEGT. The V and J ends lost 0 bases and 3 bases, in that order; junction bases with no gene match: 5. The CDR3 is 15 amino acids. CDR3 bases: TGTGCCAGCAGTGAAGCCCCCGGGACAGACTACGAGCAGTACTTC. Protein: CASSEAPGTDYEQYF.

The chain uses TRBV2 and TRBJ1-1, with D perhaps TRBD1 (5 bases). CDR1 and CDR2 from the germline V gene are SNHLY and FYNNEI. The CDR3 runs 13 residues. V lost 4 bases, J lost 8 bases, and 14 bases lay in between. The CDR3 region has the DNA TGTGCCAGCAGTGGACAGCTGAACTCCGAAGCTTTCTTT. Its protein is CASSGQLNSEAFF.

The V call is TRBV6-4, the J call TRBJ2-2, with TRBD1 matching over 9 bases. CDR1 and CDR2 (germline): MRHNA, SNTAGT. This CDR3 region has 16 residues. Unmatched junction bases numbered 1, after V lost 1 base and J lost 1 base. The CDR3 DNA is TGTGCCAGCAGTGACTGGGGACAGGGGAACACCGGGGAGCTGTTTTTT. Translated: CASSDWGQGNTGELFF.

The chain recombines TRBV19 with TRBJ2-1; 9 bases fit TRBD2. In germline, CDR1 is LNHDA, CDR2 SQIVND (reference sequence). The CDR3 runs to 16 residues. The V segment lost 3 bases and the J segment 2 bases; nucleotides outside the gene matches: 5. The CDR3 spells CASSITREGPYNEQFF. The CDR3 DNA reads TGTGCCAGTAGTATCACGCGGGAGGGCCCCTACAATGAGCAGTTCTTC.

This clone was seen a few times. The rearrangement uses TRBV2 and TRBJ1-6, with no clear D. Trimming shortened V by 1 base and J by 0 bases, and 7 bases separated the two germline ends. Germline-derived CDR1 and CDR2 are SNHLY and FYNNEI. The CDR3 sequence is 16 residues long. CDR3 DNA sequence: TGTGCCAGCAGTGAAGGGGGAATCTCCTATAATTCACCCCTCCACTTT. Its protein product is CASSEGGISYNSPLHF.

This chain uses TRBV6-5 with TRBJ2-1; D not resolved. Per germline, CDR1 MNHEY and CDR2 SVGAGI. The V end lost 2 bases, the J end lost 7 bases, and 12 bases lay between the germline ends. The CDR3 runs 14 residues. This chain's CDR3 is CASSYAAGGNEQFF. In DNA, the CDR3 is TGTGCCAGCAGTTACGCGGCTGGTGGGAATGAGCAGTTCTTC.